This TCR beta chain appears in the sequencing data of a study of shared clonotypes between healthy human individuals. As for this clone: Its target is unknown.

Assay used: immunoSEQ multiplex PCR; TCRdb lists only in-frame clones, some missing. The table shows about 680,000 clones, with around 73% occurring only once. Donors had no recently reported acute infections or vaccinations and were HIV-negative. Researchers partitioned CD4+ cells into CD45RA+ naive and CD45RA-negative memory subsets. Germline V lookup: CDR1 SGHTA, CDR2 FQGTGA. This CDR3 spans 13 amino acids. The ends were cut back, 5 bases at V and 5 bases at J, with 12 bases in the middle. The study, taken as a whole, reports: Clonotypes not shared had lower generation probabilities than those common to all four donors.

J is TRBJ1-1 and V is TRBV7-3; weak D call: TRBD1 (5 bases). This receptor was identified in a woman in her 30s in good health. Sequencing input: memory CD4+ T cells sorted from blood. Subset specified: CD45RA-negative fraction. As DNA, the CDR3 is TGTGCCAGCAGCCCAGCGGAGGGGACTGAAGCTTTCTTT. It translates to CASSPAEGTEAFF.